The table lists the clone carrying this T cell receptor beta chain with a count of one. In the original analysis: Nucleated cell counts were estimated from reference gene primer amplification. Method: immunoSEQ multiplex PCR; TCRdb's copy keeps in-frame clones and lacks some. V and J calls and clone size come straight from that table; D and trimming were deduced from the DNA. The sample contains about 350,000 clones, roughly 90% of which appear only once. The study recruited people aged roughly 18 to 95 years across around 24 US areas. Researchers sorted participants into cohorts using their self-reported clinical history. Recovered participants had two consecutive negative NP/OP PCR tests, healthcare professional clearance, or symptom resolution. The data were taken from a study of blood T cell repertoires in COVID-19. This CDR3 has 16 amino acids. The V end was cut by 1 base, the J end by 9 bases, with 19 bases between. Germline CDR1 and CDR2: LGHDT and YNNKEL (reference sequence).

The source of this sequence is a woman younger than 45 who had recovered from COVID-19. This chain uses TRBV3-1 (or the pseudogene TRBV3-2) with TRBJ2-1; D is possibly TRBD2 (7 bases). Source material: PBMCs or T cells enriched from blood (not recorded which). The chain's CDR3 is CASSQVGGVHPVEQFF. The CDR3 nucleotides read TGTGCCAGCAGCCAAGTAGGGGGGGTTCACCCGGTTGAGCAGTTCTTC.